Described below is a single TCR beta chain sequence and its context. The source of the sample is a study of T cell responses to AZD1222 COVID-19 vaccine. TCRdb's copy holds only in-frame clones and misses some; the assay was immunoSEQ multiplex PCR. The profile covers 160,000 or so clones, with 94% appearing a single time and about 4.6% taken by the ten largest. The sample here was peripheral blood, taken 28 days after the second AZD1222 dose. The TCR comes from an adult who received the AZD1222 COVID-19 vaccine.

CDR3 protein: CASSEQTGGMGEQYF. The DNA of the CDR3 is TGTGCCAGCAGTGAACAGACAGGGGGCATGGGTGAGCAGTACTTC. The chain is built from TRBV6-1 and TRBJ2-7; 10 nucleotides align to TRBD1. V shed 2 bases, J shed 7 bases, and the junction held 8 bases outside the gene matches. Germline CDR1 reads MNHNS; CDR2 reads SASEGT. The CDR3 sequence is 15 residues long.